The 8 T cell receptor beta chains given below trace back to one sample, sequenced in a study of OX40 agonist ivuxolimab in advanced cancers. This table comes from immunoSEQ multiplex PCR, and its TCRdb copy is limited to in-frame clones, with some not included. Of some 99,000 clones listed, about 86% are singletons. The sample consisted of CD4+ or CD8+ T cells sorted from blood, taken in a trial of the OX40 agonist ivuxolimab. The receptors derive from an adult with an advanced solid tumor such as melanoma, head and neck, liver or kidney cancer.

The CDR3 sequence: CASSVVGRDYGYTF. CDR3 nucleotide sequence: TGTGCCAGCAGCGTAGTGGGCAGGGACTATGGCTACACCTTC. The genes are TRBV9 and TRBJ1-2, with D maybe TRBD1 (5 bases). V was shortened by 0 bases and J by 3 bases, with 9 bases between the two germline ends. Per the germline V gene, CDR1 is SGDLS and CDR2 is YYNGEE. This CDR3 is 14 amino acids long.

The chain carries TRBV7-2 and TRBJ2-7; the D gene is possibly TRBD2 (6 bases). The CDR3 runs to 14 residues. Germline CDR1 and CDR2: SGHTA and FQGNSA. With 5 bases removed from V and 3 bases from J, the gap between germline ends came to 14 bases. This CDR3 is CASSPRDLSYEQYF. CDR3 sequence (DNA): TGTGCCAGCAGCCCGCGGGACCTAAGCTACGAGCAGTACTTC. Complete variable domain (other parts from reference TRBV7-2 and TRBJ2-7): GAGVSQSPSNKVTEKGKDVELRCDPISGHTALYWYRQSLGQGLEFLIYFQGNSAPDKSGLPSDRFSAERTGGSVSTLTIQRTQQEDSAVYLCASSPRDLSYEQYFGPGTRLTVT.

The chain joins TRBV5-1 to TRBJ2-5; no reliable D call. Germline V CDR1 and CDR2: SGHRS, YFSETQ. The CDR3 spans 13 residues. V lost 5 bases and J 4 bases, leaving 12 bases between the germline ends. CDR3 coding DNA: TGCGCCAGCAGTCAAAACGTTGGAGAGACCCAGTACTTC. This sequence encodes CASSQNVGETQYF.

This rearrangement joins TRBV15 to TRBJ2-6; maybe TRBD1 (6 bases). The CDR3 sequence is 21 residues long. V shed 0 bases and J shed 1 base, with 22 bases lying between them. Per the germline V gene, CDR1 is LNHNV and CDR2 is YYDKDF (reference sequence). CDR3 in amino acids: CATSRDTLKQGSLSGANVLTF. CDR3 in DNA: TGTGCCACCAGCAGAGATACCCTCAAACAGGGTAGTTTATCTGGGGCCAACGTCCTGACTTTC. The whole variable domain, filled in from reference TRBV15 and TRBJ2-6, reads DAMVIQNPRYQVTQFGKPVTLSCSQTLNHNVMYWYQQKSSQAPKLLFHYYDKDFNNEADTPDNFQSRRPNTSFCFLDIRSPGLGDTAMYLCATSRDTLKQGSLSGANVLTFGAGSRLTVL.

The J gene is TRBJ2-1, the V gene TRBV7-2; 10 positions match TRBD1. Germline lookup yields CDR1 SGHTA and CDR2 FQGNSA. Trimming at V came to 5 bases and at J to 10 bases, leaving 11 bases not matched to a gene. CDR3 length: 15 residues. DNA for the CDR3: TGTGCCAGCAGCCCGGACAGGGGGGTCTCCAAGGAGCAGTTCTTC. Its protein is CASSPDRGVSKEQFF.

This clone was recorded a few times. The chain has TRBV19 and TRBJ2-1; either TRBD1 or TRBD2 may supply D (6 bases each). Germline CDR1 is LNHDA and CDR2 is SQIVND (reference sequence). The ends were cut back, 7 bases at V and 3 bases at J, with 19 bases in the middle. The CDR3 runs to 16 residues. The CDR3 protein is CASTLSYGGRYNEQFF. CDR3 coding DNA: TGTGCCAGTACTTTAAGCTATGGGGGGCGCTACAATGAGCAGTTCTTC.

The chain combines TRBV4-1 with TRBJ1-4, with D unclear. The V and J ends lost 1 base and 4 bases respectively, with 16 bases between them. CDR3 size: 17 residues. The V gene's germline CDR1 is MGHRA and CDR2 YSYEKL. CDR3 in DNA: TGCGCCAGCAGCCAAGGGTTTCTAAGGAACAGTAATGAAAAACTGTTTTTT. Residues: CASSQGFLRNSNEKLFF.

With respect to this clone: Compared with germline, one end of the junction differs, possibly owing to a read error. Other DNA sequences in the sample encode the same CDR3. V usage is TRBV18 and J usage is TRBJ1-5, with 9 positions matching TRBD1. The germline V gene has CDR1 KGHSH and CDR2 LQKENI. The CDR3 is made up of 16 amino acids. The CDR3 bases are TGTGCCAGCTCAGCTTCGGGACAGGGTTCCAATCAGCCCCAACATTTT. Protein sequence: CASSASGQGSNQPQHF.